These 27 T cell receptor beta chains came from one sample sequenced in a study of T cells in Graves' hyperthyroidism and ophthalmopathy. From RNA transcripts, TCR beta CDR3 regions were amplified. Carried out on the TCR CDR3, a first-round RT-PCR used the HTBI primer set. TCRdb re-derived calls from the multiplex PCR reads in MiXCR, one entry per CDR3 protein. Of some 550,000 distinct CDR3 sequences in the sample, roughly 16% were seen once. Sequenced sample: blood. The receptors derive from a middle-aged woman with Graves' ophthalmopathy.

V gene TRBV7-3 combines with J gene TRBJ2-1; D possibly corresponds to TRBD1 (7 bases). The germline V gene encodes CDR1 SGHTA and CDR2 FQGTGA. The CDR3 spans 14 residues. V lost 5 bases and J lost 4, with 12 bases in between. The CDR3 region is CASSTRGAYNEQFF. CDR3 nucleotides: TGTGCCAGCAGCACCAGGGGGGCGTACAATGAGCAGTTCTTC.

In this sample, this clonotype turned up many times. This chain connects TRBV20-1 to TRBJ2-7; TRBD2 aligns across 8 bases. Trimming took 5 bases from V and 2 from J; bases not matched to a gene: 5. The germline CDR1 and CDR2 sequences are DFQATT and SNEGSKA (reference sequence). The CDR3 sequence is 13 residues long. The CDR3 reads CSAPTSVTYEQYF. Written as DNA, the CDR3 is TGCAGTGCTCCGACTAGCGTTACCTACGAGCAGTACTTC.

To note about this clonotype: Given a much more abundant clone one base away, this may be a read error. The rearrangement joins TRBV3-1 to TRBJ2-7; the D gene is possibly TRBD2 (6 bases). The DNA end is a closer match to TRBJ2-1, so the J assignment may be wrong. The V gene's germline CDR1 is LGHDT and CDR2 YNNKEL (reference sequence). The CDR3 has 14 amino acids. CDR3 DNA sequence: TGTGCCAGCAGCCAAGGGGGGGTTACCTACGAGCAGTTCTTC. Protein sequence: CASSQGGVTYEQFF.

The V call is TRBV12-3 or TRBV12-4, the J call TRBJ1-1; D is perhaps TRBD1 (6 bases). Trimming took 5 bases from V and 1 from J, leaving 20 bases between them. CDR3 length equals 17 residues. CDR3 loop: CASSPLLGRGRNTEAFF. CDR3 DNA: TGTGCCAGCAGTCCACTCCTCGGCAGGGGCCGGAACACTGAAGCTTTCTTT.

This clonotype was found once. The V and J genes are TRBV2 and TRBJ1-5; D call uncertain. The CDR3 extends over 14 amino acids. V lost 4 bases, J lost 2 bases, and 9 bases lay in between. Per germline, CDR1 SNHLY and CDR2 FYNNEI. In DNA form, the CDR3 reads TGTGCCAGCAGTGTAGCGGCGGGCAATCAGCCCCAGCATTTT. The encoded protein is CASSVAAGNQPQHF. The full variable domain, rest sourced from reference TRBV2 and TRBJ1-5, is EPEVTQTPSHQVTQMGQEVILRCVPISNHLYFYWYRQILGQKVEFLVSFYNNEISEKSEIFDDQFSVERPDGSNFTLKIRSTKLEDSAMYFCASSVAAGNQPQHFGDGTRLSIL.

About this clonotype: Given a much more abundant clone one base away, this may be a read error. CDR3 amino acids: CATSRDAGDSGDTIYF. The CDR3 DNA follows: TGTGCCACCAGCAGAGATGCAGGAGACTCTGGAGACACCATATATTTT. V and J are TRBV15 and TRBJ1-3; the D is unclear. Per germline, CDR1 LNHNV and CDR2 YYDKDF (reference sequence). The CDR3 totals 16 residues.

This chain uses TRBV6-1 with TRBJ2-1; 8 bases agree with TRBD2. Germline trimming cut 6 bases from V and 5 bases from J; bases unmatched to any gene: 12. The length of the CDR3 is 16 residues. CDR1 is MNHNS, CDR2 SASEGT, per germline. The CDR3 here is CASSSPGTRLNNEQFF. The CDR3 DNA follows: TGTGCCAGCAGCTCCCCCGGGACTAGACTGAACAATGAGCAGTTCTTC.

At least ten counts were recorded for this clonotype. This chain connects TRBV3-1 to TRBJ2-1, with 11 positions matching TRBD1. Per germline, CDR1 LGHDT and CDR2 YNNKEL (reference sequence). The CDR3 has 15 residues. The J segment lost 8 bases and the V segment lost 3 bases, leaving 6 bases of the junction unmatched. CDR3 DNA: TGTGCCAGCAGCCACGGGACAGGGGGATTCGATGAGCAGTTCTTC. It yields the protein CASSHGTGGFDEQFF.

The sample holds many counts of this clonotype. The genes are TRBV18 and TRBJ2-7; possible D gene TRBD1, 6 bases. The CDR3 has 13 residues. Per the germline V gene, CDR1 is KGHSH and CDR2 is LQKENI. Trimming took 8 bases from V and 2 from J, leaving 13 bases between them. This CDR3 is CASSRDTTYEQYF. CDR3 in DNA: TGTGCCAGCAGCCGGGACACCACCTACGAGCAGTACTTC.

The V call is TRBV18, the J call TRBJ2-5, with TRBD1 matching over 7 bases. There are 15 residues in the CDR3. The germline gives CDR1 KGHSH, CDR2 LQKENI. The junction had 9 bases not matched to a gene; V was cut back by 5 bases and J by 3 bases. The CDR3 region has the DNA TGTGCCAGCTCAACTTCCGGACAGGTGGAAGAGACCCAGTACTTC. Translating it yields CASSTSGQVEETQYF.

This clonotype occurred a few times. This chain links TRBV18 with TRBJ2-1; 9 nucleotides align to TRBD1. V lost 3 bases, J lost 7 bases, and 7 bases stayed unmatched. The CDR3 runs to 15 residues. The germline gives CDR1 KGHSH, CDR2 LQKENI. Here the CDR3 DNA reads TGTGCCAGCTCACCTAATACAGGGGGCGGGAATGAGCAGTTCTTC. This sequence encodes CASSPNTGGGNEQFF.

About this clonotype: A much larger clone sits a single nucleotide away, making a read error possible. The V and J genes are TRBV5-1 and TRBJ1-3, with no clear D. CDR3 size: 14 residues. CDR1 is SGHRS and CDR2 is YFSETQ in the germline V gene. V lost 5 bases and J lost 0, with 9 bases in between. The CDR3 DNA sequence: TGCGCCAGCAGACTGGACGGCTCTGGAAACACCATATATTTT. Its protein is CASRLDGSGNTIYF.

This clonotype has more than one count but fewer than ten. The chain joins TRBV20-1 to TRBJ1-1; D not certain. CDR3 length: 15 residues. V dropped 1 base and J dropped 2 bases, with 14 bases sitting between them. Per the germline V gene, CDR1 is DFQATT and CDR2 is SNEGSKA (reference sequence). CDR3 sequence: CSARAPRQINTEAFF. The CDR3 DNA is TGCAGTGCTAGAGCCCCTAGGCAGATCAACACTGAAGCTTTCTTT.

This rearrangement joins TRBV6-2 or TRBV6-3 to TRBJ1-1, with D tentatively TRBD1 (6 bases). Germline CDR1 reads MNHEY; CDR2 reads SVGEGT. V was clipped by 7 bases and J by 4 bases, with 22 bases between them. The CDR3 is made up of 16 amino acids. The CDR3 nucleotides read TGTGCCAGCACCCCGCTAAGCGGGGGGCCAAGCACTGAAGCTTTCTTT. Its protein is CASTPLSGGPSTEAFF.

This clonotype was detected many times. The V call is TRBV2, the J call TRBJ2-1; D might be TRBD1 (5 bases). Germline V lookup: CDR1 SNHLY, CDR2 FYNNEI. The length of the CDR3 is 16 residues. Trimming pared 4 bases from V and 0 bases from J, leaving 13 bases between. Written as DNA, the CDR3 is TGTGCCAGCAGTGGGGCCCAGGGCTTCTCCTACAATGAGCAGTTCTTC. Protein sequence: CASSGAQGFSYNEQFF.

The J gene is TRBJ1-3, the V gene TRBV7-8; no clear D. Germline V CDR1 and CDR2: SGHVS, FQNEAQ. This CDR3 region has 16 residues. The V and J ends lost 0 bases and 2 bases respectively, with 11 bases between them. CDR3 in DNA: TGTGCCAGCAGCTTAGCGACGTGGGGAACTGGAAACACCATATATTTT. Translating gives CASSLATWGTGNTIYF.

This clonotype turned up a few times. This sequence joins TRBV20-1 and TRBJ2-7, with D possibly being TRBD1 (6 bases). The V gene's germline CDR1 is DFQATT and CDR2 SNEGSKA (reference sequence). The CDR3 length is 14 residues. V dropped 2 bases and J dropped 3 bases, with 14 bases sitting between them. The CDR3 DNA follows: TGCAGTGCTAGAATTCGACAGGTAAACTACGAGCAGTACTTC. This encodes CSARIRQVNYEQYF.

This clonotype has ten or more counts. The chain has TRBV18 and TRBJ1-1; no firm D call. The CDR3 has 15 amino acids. Germline lookup yields CDR1 KGHSH and CDR2 LQKENI. V was clipped by 0 bases and J by 2 bases, with 10 bases between them. This CDR3 reads CASSPPLGPNTEAFF. The CDR3, as DNA: TGTGCCAGCTCACCACCACTCGGGCCTAACACTGAAGCTTTCTTT.

Many counts were recorded for this clonotype. This rearrangement joins TRBV30 to TRBJ1-1; D uncertain. The CDR3 spans 13 residues. Germline V gene lookup returns CDR1 GTSNPN and CDR2 SVGIG (reference sequence). Trimming stripped 2 bases from V and 1 base from J, with 8 bases between. In nucleotides, the CDR3 is TGTGCCTGGAGTCTACGTCGGAACACTGAAGCTTTCTTT. It specifies CAWSLRRNTEAFF.

With respect to this clonotype: The junction and the germline gene differ at one end; a read error may be behind it. DNA for the CDR3: TGCGCCAGCAGCCAAGGGAGCCAGGACTGGAGCTCCTACAATGGGCAGTTCTTC. Translation gives CASSQGSQDWSSYNGQFF. The J gene is TRBJ2-1, the V gene TRBV4-1; D perhaps matches TRBD2 (5 bases). The CDR3 length is 18 residues. Germline CDR1 is MGHRA and CDR2 is YSYEKL.

This clonotype occurred a few times. The chain combines TRBV5-1 with TRBJ2-2; 11 positions match TRBD1. The germline CDR1 and CDR2 sequences are SGHRS and YFSETQ. The V and J ends lost 2 bases and 4 bases, in that order; junction bases with no gene match: 4. The CDR3 has 16 amino acids. DNA of the CDR3: TGCGCCAGCAGCTTACGGACAGGGGGCCTCACCGGGGAGCTGTTTTTT. Protein product: CASSLRTGGLTGELFF.

This clonotype was seen a handful of times. The chain combines TRBV12-3 or TRBV12-4 with TRBJ2-2; no clear D. Trimming took off 4 bases at V and 1 base at J, with 10 bases between the two ends. The CDR3 runs 15 residues. The CDR3 here is CASSSIGRNTGELFF. The CDR3 nucleotides read TGTGCCAGCAGTTCGATAGGCCGGAACACCGGGGAGCTGTTTTTT.

V and J are TRBV5-1 and TRBJ2-3, with D unresolved. V lost 2 bases, J lost 6 bases, and 13 bases lay in between. The CDR3 length is 14 residues. Germline CDR1 and CDR2: SGHRS and YFSETQ. The CDR3 is CASSFRQRSDTQYF. The CDR3 DNA sequence: TGCGCCAGCAGCTTCCGACAACGGTCTGATACGCAGTATTTT.

This clonotype occurred many times. V is TRBV3-1 and J is TRBJ2-2, with unresolved D. The CDR3 covers 12 residues. Germline V lookup: CDR1 LGHDT, CDR2 YNNKEL (reference sequence). V dropped 4 bases and J dropped 8 bases, with 8 bases sitting between them. The CDR3, as DNA: TGTGCCAGCAGCCTCCTCGGGGGGGAGCTGTTTTTT. This sequence encodes CASSLLGGELFF. Full variable domain (missing parts from reference TRBV3-1 and TRBJ2-2): DTAVSQTPKYLVTQMGNDKSIKCEQNLGHDTMYWYKQDSKKFLKIMFSYNNKELIINETVPNRFSPKSPDKAHLNLHINSLELGDSAVYFCASSLLGGELFFGEGSRLTVL.

At least ten counts were recorded for this clonotype. CDR3 DNA: TGTGCCTACAACCCGAAGACAGGGGGCGATACGCAGTATTTT. Translation gives CAYNPKTGGDTQYF. The chain carries TRBV30 and TRBJ2-3, with TRBD1 identical over 10 bases. From germline, CDR1 is GTSNPN and CDR2 SVGIG (reference sequence). V shed 7 bases, J shed 6 bases, and the junction held 10 bases outside the gene matches. CDR3 length: 14 residues.

This chain connects TRBV10-3 to TRBJ1-1, with a tentative D call TRBD1 (6 bases). The CDR3 is 14 residues long. CDR1 is ENHRY, CDR2 SYGVKD, per germline. With 10 bases removed from V and 5 bases from J, the gap between germline ends came to 20 bases. The chain's CDR3 is CATKPGQTGTEAFF. The CDR3 DNA is TGTGCCACTAAACCCGGACAGACGGGGACTGAAGCTTTCTTT.

At least ten counts were recorded for this clonotype. The chain joins TRBV10-3 to TRBJ2-7; 10 bases are a match to TRBD1. The CDR3 loop spans 15 amino acids. J lost 5 bases, V lost 3 bases, and 7 bases had no gene match. CDR1 ENHRY and CDR2 SYGVKD come from the germline V gene. DNA for the CDR3: TGTGCCATCAGTGACCCCGGGACAGGGGAGGACGAGCAGTACTTC. It specifies CAISDPGTGEDEQYF.